This T cell receptor beta chain was documented in a study of T cells in Graves' hyperthyroidism and ophthalmopathy. General observations from the study: Among thyroid clonotypes expanded above 0.001, most also appeared in blood. Ophthalmopathy and stable hyperthyroidism were separated by a 13 V-J model.

Template material for amplifying TCR beta CDR3 regions consisted of RNA transcripts. The HTBI set primed first-round TCR CDR3 RT-PCR. Via MiXCR, TCRdb re-called the multiplex PCR reads, giving one row per CDR3 protein. The sample consists of 300,000 to 500,000 distinct CDR3 sequences, around 15% of them appearing once. For ophthalmopathy patients, the Clinical Activity Score was at least 3 and the NOSPECS grade at least 4; duration was under 3 months. Fresh peripheral blood, approximately 9.6 ml, yielded the PBMCs. This clonotype has only a few counts. Its antigen is still unknown. From germline, CDR1 is SGDLS and CDR2 YYNGEE. The V gene lost 0 bases and the J gene lost 0 bases, with 9 bases spanning the gap. This CDR3 spans 15 amino acids.

V is TRBV9 and J is TRBJ2-5; D is undetermined. This sequence was found in a man over 45 with Graves' ophthalmopathy. Source material: blood. CDR3 nucleotides: TGTGCCAGCAGCGTAGGACCGACGTACCAAGAGACCCAGTACTTC. Amino acid sequence: CASSVGPTYQETQYF.